The 2 T cell receptor beta chains in this list originate from one sample, sequenced in a study of spatial heterogeneity in lung cancer. Time point in this sample: blood at routine non-recurrence follow-up after resection. Sequencing covered unsorted whole RNA taken from tumor, nontumor lung or frozen PBMC. TCRdb called the 5' RACE reads again in MiXCR, with one record for every CDR3 protein. The data contain fewer than 60,000 distinct CDR3 sequences, 7.4% of them seen just once; the ten biggest clones take up around 35%. The sample in question was PBMCs, obtained at follow-up. The source of these receptors is a female donor with early-stage non-small cell lung cancer.

In this sample, this clonotype turned up a few times. The chain links TRBV20-1 to TRBJ2-4; 8 bases agree with TRBD1. The length of the CDR3 is 12 residues. The V gene end was trimmed by 3 bases and the J gene end by 6 bases; junction bases not matched to a gene: 1. Germline V gives CDR1 DFQATT, CDR2 SNEGSKA (reference sequence). CDR3 DNA sequence: TGCAGTGCTAGTCAGGGGGCAAACATTCAGTACTTC. It codes for CSASQGANIQYF.

This clonotype was seen repeatedly, ten times or more. J is TRBJ2-1 and V is TRBV5-1; D gene ambiguous. Germline V gene sequence: CDR1 SGHRS, CDR2 YFSETQ. This CDR3 region has 13 residues. The V and J ends lost 0 bases and 7 bases respectively, with 8 bases between them. The chain's CDR3 is CASSLEGQNEQFF. The CDR3 DNA sequence: TGCGCCAGCAGCTTGGAAGGGCAGAATGAGCAGTTCTTC.